The 4 T cell receptor beta chains in this list originate from one sample, sequenced in a study of blood T cell repertoires in COVID-19. The data were produced by immunoSEQ multiplex PCR, yet TCRdb's version contains in-frame clones alone and is incomplete. Counted here are approximately 150,000 clones, approximately 80% occurring once; the ten biggest clones make up about 5.2%. The sequencing input was PBMCs or T cells enriched from blood (not recorded which). The receptor set was obtained from a man between 65 and 85 years old who had been exposed to COVID-19.

J is TRBJ1-2 and V is TRBV25-1, with D unresolved. Per the germline V gene, CDR1 is MGHDK and CDR2 is SYGVNS. This CDR3 is 13 amino acids long. The V end lost 8 bases, the J end lost 3 bases, and 13 bases lay between the germline ends. This CDR3 is CASVGYGDYGYTF. CDR3 DNA: TGTGCCAGCGTGGGGTACGGGGACTATGGCTACACCTTC.

The genes are TRBV7-7 and TRBJ2-2; 10 bases line up with TRBD2. V shed 5 bases, J shed 2 bases, and the junction held 14 bases outside the gene matches. From germline, CDR1 is SSHAT and CDR2 FNYEAQ (reference sequence). This CDR3 is 19 amino acids long. The CDR3 is CASSPRLAGVLGNTGELFF. The DNA for the CDR3 is TGTGCCAGCAGCCCCCGTCTAGCGGGAGTGTTGGGCAACACCGGGGAGCTGTTTTTT.

The chain has TRBV7-2 and TRBJ1-1; no clear D. Germline V CDR1 and CDR2: SGHTA, FQGNSA. The CDR3 consists of 13 residues. The ends were cut back, 5 bases at V and 0 bases at J, with 7 bases in the middle. DNA for the CDR3: TGTGCCAGCAGCCGACTGATGAACACTGAAGCTTTCTTT. Its protein product is CASSRLMNTEAFF.

The chain is built from TRBV5-6 and TRBJ1-1; 7 nucleotides align to TRBD1. V lost 6 bases and J lost 3; bases outside the gene matches: 8. Germline CDR1 reads SGHDT; CDR2 reads YYEEEE. The CDR3 totals 14 residues. As DNA, the CDR3 is TGTGCCAGCATACAGGGCAGGGGGGACACTGAAGCTTTCTTT. Its translation: CASIQGRGDTEAFF. The whole variable domain, remainder taken from reference TRBV5-6 and TRBJ1-1, is DAGVTQSPTHLIKTRGQQVTLRCSPKSGHDTVSWYQQALGQGPQFIFQYYEEEERQRGNFPDRFSGHQFPNYSSELNVNALLLGDSALYLCASIQGRGDTEAFFGQGTRLTVV.